The 2 T cell receptor beta chains given below trace back to one sample, sequenced in a study of blood T cells in healthy people across ages. PCR was performed a second time for about 7 to 11 cycles using a sample-barcoded 5' primer and a J-beta primer mix. TCRdb ran MiXCR on the 5' RACE reads and lists one entry per CDR3 protein. The sample shows under 950,000 distinct CDR3 sequences, 22% of them seen only once. The sample consisted of blood. These receptor sequences come from a man aged 70 or older in good health.

Many counts were recorded for this clonotype. J is TRBJ2-1 and V is TRBV7-2; no reliable D call. Per the germline V gene, CDR1 is SGHTA and CDR2 is FQGNSA. This CDR3 comprises 12 residues. Deletions cut 1 base from V and 7 bases from J, with 5 bases between. The CDR3 protein is CASSLVWNEQFF. The CDR3 DNA reads TGTGCCAGCAGCTTAGTGTGGAATGAGCAGTTCTTC.

The J gene is TRBJ2-2, the V gene TRBV4-2; no firm D call. Trimming removed 0 bases from V and 0 bases from J, with 14 bases in between. This CDR3 is built from 18 residues. The V gene's germline CDR1 is LGHNA and CDR2 YNFKEQ. CDR3 coding DNA: TGTGCCAGCAGCCAAGATTATGATACTAACGCGAACACCGGGGAGCTGTTTTTT. Translation gives CASSQDYDTNANTGELFF.